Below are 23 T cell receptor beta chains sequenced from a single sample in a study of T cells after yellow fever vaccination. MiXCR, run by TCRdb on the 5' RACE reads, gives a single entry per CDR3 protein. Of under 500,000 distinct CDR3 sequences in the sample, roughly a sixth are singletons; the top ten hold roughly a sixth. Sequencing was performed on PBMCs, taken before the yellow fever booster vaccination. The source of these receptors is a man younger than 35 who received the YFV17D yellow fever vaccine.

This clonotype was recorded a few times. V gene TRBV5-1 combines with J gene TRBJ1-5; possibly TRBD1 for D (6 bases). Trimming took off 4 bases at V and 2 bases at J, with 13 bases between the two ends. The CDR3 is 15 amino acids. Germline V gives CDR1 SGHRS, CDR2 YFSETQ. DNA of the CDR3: TGCGCCAGCAGCCTCGGACAGTCGGGCAATCAGCCCCAGCATTTT. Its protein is CASSLGQSGNQPQHF.

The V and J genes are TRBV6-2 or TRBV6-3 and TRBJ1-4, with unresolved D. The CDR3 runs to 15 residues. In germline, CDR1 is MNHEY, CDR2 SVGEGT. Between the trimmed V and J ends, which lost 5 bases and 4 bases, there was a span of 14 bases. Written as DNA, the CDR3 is TGTGCCAGCAGTAGTCACCTCACTGGTAATGAAAAACTGTTTTTT. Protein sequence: CASSSHLTGNEKLFF.

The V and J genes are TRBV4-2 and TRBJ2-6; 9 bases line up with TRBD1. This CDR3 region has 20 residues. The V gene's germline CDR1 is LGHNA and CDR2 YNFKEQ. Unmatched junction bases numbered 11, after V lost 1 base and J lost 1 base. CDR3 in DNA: TGTGCCAGCAGCCAAGGAACGGCGGGACAGGGTTGGTCTGGGGCCAACGTCCTGACTTTC. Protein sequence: CASSQGTAGQGWSGANVLTF.

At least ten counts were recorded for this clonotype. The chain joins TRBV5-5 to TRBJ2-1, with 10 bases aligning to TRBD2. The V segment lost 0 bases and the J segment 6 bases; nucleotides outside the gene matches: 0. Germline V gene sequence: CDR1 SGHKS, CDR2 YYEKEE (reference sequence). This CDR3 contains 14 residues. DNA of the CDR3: TGTGCCAGCAGCTTGGGGACTAGCGGCAATGAGCAGTTCTTC. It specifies CASSLGTSGNEQFF. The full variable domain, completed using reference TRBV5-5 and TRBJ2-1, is DAGVTQSPTHLIKTRGQQVTLRCSPISGHKSVSWYQQVLGQGPQFIFQYYEKEERGRGNFPDRFSARQFPNYSSELNVNALLLGDSALYLCASSLGTSGNEQFFGPGTRLTVL.

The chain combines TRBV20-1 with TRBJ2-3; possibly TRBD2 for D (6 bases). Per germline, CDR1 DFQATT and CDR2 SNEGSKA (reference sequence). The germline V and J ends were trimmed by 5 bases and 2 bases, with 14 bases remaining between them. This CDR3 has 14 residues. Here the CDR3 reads CSAPRASDTDTQYF. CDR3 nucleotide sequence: TGCAGTGCTCCTCGGGCTAGCGACACAGATACGCAGTATTTT.

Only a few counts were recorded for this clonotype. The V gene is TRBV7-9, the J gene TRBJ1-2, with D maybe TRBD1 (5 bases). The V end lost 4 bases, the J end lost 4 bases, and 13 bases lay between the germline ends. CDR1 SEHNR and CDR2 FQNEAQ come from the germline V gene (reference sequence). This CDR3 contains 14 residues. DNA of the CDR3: TGTGCCAGCAGCTGGGACCAGATCATCTATGGCTACACCTTC. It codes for CASSWDQIIYGYTF.

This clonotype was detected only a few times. Here the CDR3 reads CASSLSPAGSVKTQYF. Here the CDR3 DNA reads TGTGCCAGCAGTTTGAGTCCGGCGGGGAGTGTAAAGACCCAGTACTTC. The V call is TRBV12-3 or TRBV12-4, the J call TRBJ2-5; possible D gene TRBD2, 6 bases. V gave up 3 bases and J gave up 6 bases, with 20 bases separating them. This CDR3 has 16 amino acids.

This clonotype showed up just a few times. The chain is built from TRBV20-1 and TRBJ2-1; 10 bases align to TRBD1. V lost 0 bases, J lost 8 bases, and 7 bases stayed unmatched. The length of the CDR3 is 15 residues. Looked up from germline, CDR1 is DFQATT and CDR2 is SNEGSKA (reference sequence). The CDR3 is CSARDPGTGVDEQFF. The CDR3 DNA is TGCAGTGCTAGAGACCCCGGGACAGGGGTCGATGAGCAGTTCTTC.

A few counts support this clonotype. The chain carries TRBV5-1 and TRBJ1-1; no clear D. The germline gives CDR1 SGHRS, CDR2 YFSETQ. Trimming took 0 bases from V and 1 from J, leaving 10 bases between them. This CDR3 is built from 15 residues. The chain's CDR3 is CASSLASRGNTEAFF. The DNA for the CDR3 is TGCGCCAGCAGCTTGGCCAGTCGGGGGAACACTGAAGCTTTCTTT.

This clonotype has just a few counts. CDR3 sequence (DNA): TGTGCCAGCAGCCGGACAGCTACTCAAGAGACCCAGTACTTC. This sequence encodes CASSRTATQETQYF. The rearrangement links TRBV7-2 to TRBJ2-5, with D possibly TRBD1 on 6 matching bases. CDR1 is SGHTA and CDR2 is FQGNSA in the germline V gene. V lost 5 bases and J 2 bases, leaving 12 bases between the germline ends. The CDR3 totals 14 residues.

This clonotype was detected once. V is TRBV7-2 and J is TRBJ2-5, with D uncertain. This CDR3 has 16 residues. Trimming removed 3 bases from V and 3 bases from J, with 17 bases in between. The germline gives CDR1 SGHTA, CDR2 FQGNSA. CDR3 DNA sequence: TGTGCCAGCAGCTTTGCTTGGGGTCCCGGAGAAGAGACCCAGTACTTC. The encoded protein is CASSFAWGPGEETQYF.

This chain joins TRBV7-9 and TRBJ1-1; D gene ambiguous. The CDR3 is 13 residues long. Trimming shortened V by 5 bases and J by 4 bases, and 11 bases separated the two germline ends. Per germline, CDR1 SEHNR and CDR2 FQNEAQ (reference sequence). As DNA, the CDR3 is TGTGCCAGCAGCGCGAGACATCGCACTGAAGCTTTCTTT. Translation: CASSARHRTEAFF.

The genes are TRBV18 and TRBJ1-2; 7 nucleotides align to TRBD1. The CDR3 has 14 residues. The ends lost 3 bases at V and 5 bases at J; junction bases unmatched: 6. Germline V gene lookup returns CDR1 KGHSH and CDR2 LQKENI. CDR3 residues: CASSPQGVGYGYTF. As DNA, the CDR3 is TGTGCCAGCTCACCGCAGGGGGTTGGGTATGGCTACACCTTC. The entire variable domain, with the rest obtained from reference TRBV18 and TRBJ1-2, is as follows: NAGVMQNPRHLVRRRGQEARLRCSPMKGHSHVYWYRQLPEEGLKFMVYLQKENIIDESGMPKERFSAEFPKEGPSILRIQQVVRGDSAAYFCASSPQGVGYGYTFGSGTRLTVV.

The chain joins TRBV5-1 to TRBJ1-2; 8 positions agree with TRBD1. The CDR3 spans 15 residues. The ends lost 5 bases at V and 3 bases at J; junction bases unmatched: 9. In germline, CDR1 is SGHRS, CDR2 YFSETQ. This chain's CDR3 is CASRARTGSDYGYTF. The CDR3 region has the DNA TGCGCCAGCAGGGCGCGGACAGGGTCTGACTATGGCTACACCTTC.

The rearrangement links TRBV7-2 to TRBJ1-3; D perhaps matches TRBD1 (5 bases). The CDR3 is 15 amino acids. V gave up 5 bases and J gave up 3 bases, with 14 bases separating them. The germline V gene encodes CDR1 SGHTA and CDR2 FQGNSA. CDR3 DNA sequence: TGTGCCAGCAGCATCGACAGTGTAGTTGGAAACACCATATATTTT. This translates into CASSIDSVVGNTIYF.

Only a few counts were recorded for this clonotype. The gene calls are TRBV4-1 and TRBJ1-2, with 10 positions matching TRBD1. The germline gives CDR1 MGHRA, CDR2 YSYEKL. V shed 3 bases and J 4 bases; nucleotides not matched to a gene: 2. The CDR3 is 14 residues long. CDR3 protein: CASSQTGGLYGYTF. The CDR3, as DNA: TGCGCCAGCAGCCAGACAGGGGGCCTCTATGGCTACACCTTC.

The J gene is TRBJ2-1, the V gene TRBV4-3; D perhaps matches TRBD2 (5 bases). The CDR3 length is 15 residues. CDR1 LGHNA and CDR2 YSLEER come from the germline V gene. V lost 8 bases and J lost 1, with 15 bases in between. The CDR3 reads CASRTGYSSYNEQFF. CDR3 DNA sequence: TGCGCCAGCCGGACGGGGTATTCTTCCTACAATGAGCAGTTCTTC.

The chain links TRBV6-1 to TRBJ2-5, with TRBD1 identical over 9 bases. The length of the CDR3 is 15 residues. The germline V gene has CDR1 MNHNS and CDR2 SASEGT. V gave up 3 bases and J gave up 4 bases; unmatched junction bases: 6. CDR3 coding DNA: TGTGCCAGCAGTGACCCCAAGACAGGGGGAGAGACCCAGTACTTC. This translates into CASSDPKTGGETQYF.

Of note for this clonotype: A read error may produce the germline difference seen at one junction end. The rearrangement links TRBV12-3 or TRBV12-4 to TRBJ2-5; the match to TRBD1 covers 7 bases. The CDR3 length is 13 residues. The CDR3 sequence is CASRLGGLETQYF. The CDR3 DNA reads TGTGCCAGCAGGTTAGGGGGCCTCGAGACCCAGTACTTC.

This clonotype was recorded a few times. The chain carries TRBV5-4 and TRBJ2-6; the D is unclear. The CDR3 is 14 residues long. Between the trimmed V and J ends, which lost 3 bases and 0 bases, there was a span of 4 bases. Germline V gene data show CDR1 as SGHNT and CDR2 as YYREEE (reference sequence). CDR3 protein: CASSSNSGANVLTF. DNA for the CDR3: TGTGCCAGCAGCTCAAACTCTGGGGCCAACGTCCTGACTTTC. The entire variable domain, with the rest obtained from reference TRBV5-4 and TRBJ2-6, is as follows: ETGVTQSPTHLIKTRGQQVTLRCSSQSGHNTVSWYQQALGQGPQFIFQYYREEENGRGNFPPRFSGLQFPNYSSELNVNALELDDSALYLCASSSNSGANVLTFGAGSRLTVL.

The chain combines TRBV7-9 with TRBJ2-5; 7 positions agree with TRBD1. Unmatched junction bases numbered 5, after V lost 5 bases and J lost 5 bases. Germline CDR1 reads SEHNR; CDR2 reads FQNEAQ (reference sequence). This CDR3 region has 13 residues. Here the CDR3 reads CASSRQGRETQYF. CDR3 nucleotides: TGTGCCAGCAGCCGACAGGGACGGGAGACCCAGTACTTC.

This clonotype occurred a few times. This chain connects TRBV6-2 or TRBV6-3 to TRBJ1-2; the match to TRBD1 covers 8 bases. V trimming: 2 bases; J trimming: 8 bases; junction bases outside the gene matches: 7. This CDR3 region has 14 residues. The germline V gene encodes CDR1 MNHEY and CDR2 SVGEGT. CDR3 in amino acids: CASSYQTGAGGYTF. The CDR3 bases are TGTGCCAGCAGTTACCAGACAGGGGCTGGCGGCTACACCTTC.

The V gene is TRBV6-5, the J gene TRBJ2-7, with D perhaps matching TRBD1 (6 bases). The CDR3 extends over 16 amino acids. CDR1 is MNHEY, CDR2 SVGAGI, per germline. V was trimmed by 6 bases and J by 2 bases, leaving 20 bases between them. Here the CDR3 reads CASRATGTGVAYEQYF. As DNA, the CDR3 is TGTGCCAGCAGGGCAACAGGGACCGGGGTGGCCTACGAGCAGTACTTC.